Listed here are 17 T cell receptor beta chains from one sample, sequenced in a study of blood T cell repertoires in COVID-19. Sequencing used immunoSEQ multiplex PCR; TCRdb keeps in-frame clones, though not all of them. Of approximately 110,000 clones in the sample, about three quarters were seen once. The sample taken for sequencing was peripheral blood. These receptors all stem from an elderly man with acute or convalescent COVID-19.

J is TRBJ1-2 and V is TRBV7-9, with 9 bases fitting TRBD1. V lost 3 bases and J lost 8; bases outside the gene matches: 7. The CDR3 covers 14 residues. The germline V gene encodes CDR1 SEHNR and CDR2 FQNEAQ (reference sequence). Written as DNA, the CDR3 is TGTGCCAGCAGCTTCTCGGGACAGGGAGGCGGCTACACCTTC. Translated, it gives CASSFSGQGGGYTF.

The genes are TRBV7-2 and TRBJ2-3; TRBD1 matches 7 bases. This CDR3 spans 14 amino acids. CDR1 is SGHTA, CDR2 FQGNSA, per germline. Trimming removed 5 bases from V and 6 bases from J; junction bases left unmatched: 8. Here the CDR3 DNA reads TGTGCCAGCAGCCCCGACAGGGTTGGCGATACGCAGTATTTT. Protein sequence: CASSPDRVGDTQYF.

The genes are TRBV5-5 and TRBJ1-3, with TRBD1 as a possible D gene (6 bases). The CDR3 has 16 residues. The V end was cut by 4 bases, the J end by 0 bases, with 14 bases between. CDR1 is SGHKS and CDR2 is YYEKEE in the germline V gene (reference sequence). The CDR3 DNA sequence: TGTGCCAGCAGCATGAGACAGGAGCACTCTGGAAACACCATATATTTT. Its translation is CASSMRQEHSGNTIYF.

CDR3: CASSYPPGPSTAQHF. CDR3 sequence (DNA): TGTGCCAGCAGTTACCCGCCGGGTCCTTCCACGGCCCAGCATTTT. V is TRBV6-2 or TRBV6-3 and J is TRBJ1-5; the D is unclear. The CDR3 runs to 15 residues. Germline-derived CDR1 and CDR2 are MNHEY and SVGEGT. Deletions cut 2 bases from V and 11 bases from J, with 19 bases between.

The chain couples TRBV30 to TRBJ2-7, with D unclear. CDR3 length: 11 amino acids. From germline, CDR1 is GTSNPN and CDR2 SVGIG (reference sequence). Deletions cut 3 bases from V and 7 bases from J, with 10 bases between. CDR3 bases: TGTGCCTGGAGCCCCCTCCGGGAGCAGTACTTC. Translating it yields CAWSPLREQYF.

This clone was observed a few times. The gene calls are TRBV29-1 and TRBJ1-3; D remains unclear. This CDR3 has 14 residues. V was trimmed by 7 bases and J by 3 bases, leaving 16 bases between them. CDR1 SQVTM and CDR2 ANQGSEA come from the germline V gene. The CDR3 sequence is CSASNGGYGNTIYF. The DNA for the CDR3 is TGCAGCGCCTCAAATGGAGGGTATGGAAACACCATATATTTT.

This clone was seen only a few times. This chain uses TRBV15 with TRBJ1-1; D not resolved. CDR1 LNHNV and CDR2 YYDKDF come from the germline V gene (reference sequence). Trimming removed 4 bases from V and 0 bases from J, with 9 bases in between. This CDR3 region has 14 residues. The CDR3 DNA reads TGTGCCACCAGCACCGGTGACATGAACACTGAAGCTTTCTTT. Protein: CATSTGDMNTEAFF.

About this clone itself: At one end the junction does not follow the germline gene, possibly because of a read error. The V gene is TRBV7-7, the J gene TRBJ1-6, with a tentative D call TRBD1 (6 bases). CDR1 and CDR2 (germline): SSHAT, FNYEAQ (reference sequence). This CDR3 contains 15 residues. The CDR3 loop reads CASSLDGQPNSPLHF. The CDR3 nucleotides read TGTGCTAGCAGCTTAGACGGACAGCCTAATTCACCCCTCCACTTT.

The chain couples TRBV5-1 to TRBJ1-5, with 10 bases fitting TRBD1. Germline V gene lookup returns CDR1 SGHRS and CDR2 YFSETQ. The CDR3 spans 15 residues. The J segment lost 6 bases and the V segment lost 2 bases, leaving 5 bases of the junction unmatched. Here the CDR3 DNA reads TGCGCCAGCAGCTTCGACGGGACAGGGGTTCAGCCCCAGCATTTT. Translated, it gives CASSFDGTGVQPQHF.

J is TRBJ2-1 and V is TRBV25-1; TRBD2 agrees at 8 bases. This CDR3 has 15 residues. The trim removed 4 bases at V and 9 bases at J, leaving 11 bases unmatched. From germline, CDR1 is MGHDK and CDR2 SYGVNS. This CDR3 reads CASSGGTRREGEQFF. The CDR3 DNA reads as TGTGCCAGCAGTGGCGGGACTCGTCGGGAGGGTGAGCAGTTCTTC.

The V and J genes are TRBV19 and TRBJ2-7, with 13 bases identical to TRBD2. Germline CDR1 reads LNHDA; CDR2 reads SQIVND (reference sequence). Trimming cost V 6 bases and J 6 bases; bases outside gene matches: 8. The CDR3 covers 15 residues. The CDR3 here is CASRPGLAGFREQYF. DNA for the CDR3: TGTGCCAGTAGGCCGGGACTAGCGGGATTCCGCGAGCAGTACTTC.

The chain employs TRBV5-6 and TRBJ2-7, with TRBD2 matching over 9 bases. With 2 bases clipped from V and 0 bases from J, the junction kept 0 bases outside the gene matches. This CDR3 spans 14 amino acids. Germline V lookup: CDR1 SGHDT, CDR2 YYEEEE. The CDR3 sequence: CASSFSGSSYEQYF. CDR3 coding DNA: TGTGCCAGCAGCTTTAGCGGGAGCTCCTACGAGCAGTACTTC.

This clone was recorded once. The gene calls are TRBV7-9 and TRBJ2-3; 10 positions agree with TRBD2. Trimming cost V 2 bases and J 4 bases; bases outside gene matches: 3. The CDR3 has 15 residues. The V gene's germline CDR1 is SEHNR and CDR2 FQNEAQ (reference sequence). CDR3 sequence (DNA): TGTGCCAGCAGCTTACCTAGCGGGAGTGCAGATACGCAGTATTTT. It is translated as CASSLPSGSADTQYF.

The chain joins TRBV9 to TRBJ2-3, with 7 bases fitting TRBD2. The germline V gene has CDR1 SGDLS and CDR2 YYNGEE. The CDR3 runs 17 residues. V was clipped by 3 bases and J by 4 bases; unmatched bases: 14. The CDR3 protein is CASSDSREGPASDTQYF. The CDR3 DNA follows: TGTGCCAGCAGCGACAGTAGGGAGGGACCAGCATCAGATACGCAGTATTTT.

This clone was recorded a few times. The rearrangement uses TRBV9 and TRBJ2-3, with 10 bases matching TRBD2. Germline CDR1 SGDLS, CDR2 YYNGEE. This CDR3 comprises 16 residues. J was trimmed by 1 base and V by 2 bases; bases with no gene match: 4. CDR3 in amino acids: CASSVKLAGRTDTQYF. CDR3 DNA: TGTGCCAGCAGCGTTAAACTAGCGGGACGCACAGATACGCAGTATTTT. The whole variable domain, filled in from reference TRBV9 and TRBJ2-3, reads DSGVTQTPKHLITATGQRVTLRCSPRSGDLSVYWYQQSLDQGLQFLIQYYNGEERAKGNILERFSAQQFPDLHSELNLSSLELGDSALYFCASSVKLAGRTDTQYFGPGTRLTVL.

The chain couples TRBV3-1 (or the pseudogene TRBV3-2) to TRBJ2-1; tentative D call: TRBD2 (6 bases). Germline CDR1 is LGHDT and CDR2 is YNNKEL (reference sequence). With 4 bases removed from V and 5 bases from J, the gap between germline ends came to 15 bases. This CDR3 spans 15 amino acids. DNA for the CDR3: TGTGCCAGCAGCCGGGTTAGCGGTAAAGACAATGAGCAGTTCTTC. Protein: CASSRVSGKDNEQFF.

The chain combines TRBV6-5 with TRBJ2-3, with a possible D match to TRBD2 (6 bases). This CDR3 has 14 residues. Trimming stripped 6 bases from V and 6 bases from J, with 16 bases between. In germline, CDR1 is MNHEY, CDR2 SVGAGI. Written as DNA, the CDR3 is TGTGCCAGCAGGAGAGGGACTCCGGCTGATACGCAGTATTTT. It is translated as CASRRGTPADTQYF.